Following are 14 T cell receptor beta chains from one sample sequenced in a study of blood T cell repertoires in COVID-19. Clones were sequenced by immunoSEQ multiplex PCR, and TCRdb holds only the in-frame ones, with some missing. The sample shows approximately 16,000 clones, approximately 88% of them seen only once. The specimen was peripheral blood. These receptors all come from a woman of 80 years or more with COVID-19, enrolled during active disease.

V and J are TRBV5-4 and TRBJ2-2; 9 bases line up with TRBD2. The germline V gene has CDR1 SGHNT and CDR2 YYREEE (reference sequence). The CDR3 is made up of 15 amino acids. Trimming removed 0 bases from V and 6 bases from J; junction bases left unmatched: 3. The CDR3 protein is CASSLEVAGAGELFF. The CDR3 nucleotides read TGTGCCAGCAGCTTGGAGGTAGCGGGAGCCGGGGAGCTGTTTTTT. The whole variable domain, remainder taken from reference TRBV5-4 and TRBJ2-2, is ETGVTQSPTHLIKTRGQQVTLRCSSQSGHNTVSWYQQALGQGPQFIFQYYREEENGRGNFPPRFSGLQFPNYSSELNVNALELDDSALYLCASSLEVAGAGELFFGEGSRLTVL.

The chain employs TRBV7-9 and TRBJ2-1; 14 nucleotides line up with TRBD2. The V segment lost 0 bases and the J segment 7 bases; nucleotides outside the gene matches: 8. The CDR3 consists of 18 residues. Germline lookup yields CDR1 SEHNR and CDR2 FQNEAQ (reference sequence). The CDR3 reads CASSLARTSGGRRNEQFF. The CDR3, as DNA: TGTGCCAGCAGCTTAGCCCGGACTAGCGGGGGGCGGAGGAATGAGCAGTTCTTC.

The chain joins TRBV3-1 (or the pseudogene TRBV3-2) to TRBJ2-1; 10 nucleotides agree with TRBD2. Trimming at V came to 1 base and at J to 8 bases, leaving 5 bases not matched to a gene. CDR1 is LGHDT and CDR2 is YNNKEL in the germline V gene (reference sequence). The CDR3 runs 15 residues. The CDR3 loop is CASSQGLAGVDEQFF. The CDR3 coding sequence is TGTGCCAGCAGCCAAGGGCTAGCGGGAGTGGATGAGCAGTTCTTC.

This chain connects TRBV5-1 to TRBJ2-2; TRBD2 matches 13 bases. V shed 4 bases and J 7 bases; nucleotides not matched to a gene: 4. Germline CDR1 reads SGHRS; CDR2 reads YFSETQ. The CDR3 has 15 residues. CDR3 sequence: CASSRTSGSVGELFF. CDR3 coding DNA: TGCGCCAGCAGCCGGACTAGCGGGAGTGTCGGGGAGCTGTTTTTT. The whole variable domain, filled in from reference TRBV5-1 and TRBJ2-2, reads KAGVTQTPRYLIKTRGQQVTLSCSPISGHRSVSWYQQTPGQGLQFLFEYFSETQRNKGNFPGRFSGRQFSNSRSEMNVSTLELGDSALYLCASSRTSGSVGELFFGEGSRLTVL.

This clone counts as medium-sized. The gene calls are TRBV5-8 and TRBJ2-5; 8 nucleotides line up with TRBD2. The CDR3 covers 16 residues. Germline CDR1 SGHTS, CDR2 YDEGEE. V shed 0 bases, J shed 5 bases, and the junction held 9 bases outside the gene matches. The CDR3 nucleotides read TGTGCCAGCAGCTTGGCGGTAGCGGGACGTTTGGAGACCCAGTACTTC. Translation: CASSLAVAGRLETQYF.

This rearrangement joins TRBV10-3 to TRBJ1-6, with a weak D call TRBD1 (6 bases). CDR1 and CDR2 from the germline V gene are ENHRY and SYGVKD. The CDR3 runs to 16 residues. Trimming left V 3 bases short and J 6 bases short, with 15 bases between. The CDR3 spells CAISEVRGSTNSPLHF. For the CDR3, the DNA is TGTGCCATCAGTGAAGTGAGGGGGTCGACTAATTCACCCCTCCACTTT.

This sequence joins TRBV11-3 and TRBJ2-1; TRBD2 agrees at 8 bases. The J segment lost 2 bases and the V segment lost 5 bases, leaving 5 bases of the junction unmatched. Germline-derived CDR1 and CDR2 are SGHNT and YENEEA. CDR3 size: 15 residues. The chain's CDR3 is CASSPTSGPYNEQFF. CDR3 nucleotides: TGTGCCAGCAGCCCCACTAGCGGACCCTACAATGAGCAGTTCTTC.

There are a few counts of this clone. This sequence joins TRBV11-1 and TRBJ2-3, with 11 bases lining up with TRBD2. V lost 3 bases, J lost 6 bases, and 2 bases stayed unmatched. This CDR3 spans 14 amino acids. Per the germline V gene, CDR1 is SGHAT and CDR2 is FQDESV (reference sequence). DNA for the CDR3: TGTGCCAGCAGCTTTCTAGCGGGAGGCGATACGCAGTATTTT. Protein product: CASSFLAGGDTQYF.

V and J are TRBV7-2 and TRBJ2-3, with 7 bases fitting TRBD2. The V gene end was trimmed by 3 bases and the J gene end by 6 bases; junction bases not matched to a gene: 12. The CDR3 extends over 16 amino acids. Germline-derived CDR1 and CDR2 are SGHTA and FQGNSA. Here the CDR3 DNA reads TGTGCCAGCAGCTTTTTGGGAGGGAACGAAGGGGATACGCAGTATTTT. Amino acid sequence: CASSFLGGNEGDTQYF.

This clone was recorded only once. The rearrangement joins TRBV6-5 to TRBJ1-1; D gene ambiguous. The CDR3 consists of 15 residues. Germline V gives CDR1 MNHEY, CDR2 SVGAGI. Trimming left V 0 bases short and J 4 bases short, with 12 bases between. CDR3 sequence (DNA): TGTGCCAGCAGTTACTCAACGGGGTGGGGCACTGAAGCTTTCTTT. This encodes CASSYSTGWGTEAFF.

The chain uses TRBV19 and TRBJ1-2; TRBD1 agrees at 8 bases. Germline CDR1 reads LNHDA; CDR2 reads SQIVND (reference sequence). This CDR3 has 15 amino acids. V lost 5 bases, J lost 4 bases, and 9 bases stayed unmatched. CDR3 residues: CASSSRQGSTYGYTF. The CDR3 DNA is TGTGCCAGTAGTTCCCGACAGGGGAGTACCTATGGCTACACCTTC. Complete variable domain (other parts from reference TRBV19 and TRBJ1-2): DGGITQSPKYLFRKEGQNVTLSCEQNLNHDAMYWYRQDPGQGLRLIYYSQIVNDFQKGDIAEGYSVSREKKESFPLTVTSAQKNPTAFYLCASSSRQGSTYGYTFGSGTRLTVV.

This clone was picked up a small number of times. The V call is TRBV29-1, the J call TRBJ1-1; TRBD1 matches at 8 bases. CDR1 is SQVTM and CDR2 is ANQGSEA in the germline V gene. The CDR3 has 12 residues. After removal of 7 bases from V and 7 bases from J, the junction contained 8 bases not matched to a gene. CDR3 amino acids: CSAHRGGGEAFF. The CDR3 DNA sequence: TGCAGCGCTCACAGGGGGGGAGGTGAAGCTTTCTTT.

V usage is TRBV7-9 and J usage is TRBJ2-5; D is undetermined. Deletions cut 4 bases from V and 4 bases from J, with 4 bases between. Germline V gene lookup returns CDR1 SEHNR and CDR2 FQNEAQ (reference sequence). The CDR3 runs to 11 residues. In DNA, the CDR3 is TGTGCCAGCAGCTCGGGAGAGACCCAGTACTTC. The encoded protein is CASSSGETQYF.

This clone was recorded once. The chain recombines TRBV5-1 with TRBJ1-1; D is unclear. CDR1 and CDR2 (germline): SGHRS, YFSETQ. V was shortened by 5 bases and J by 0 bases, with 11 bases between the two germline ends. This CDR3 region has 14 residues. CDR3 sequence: CASRISQMNTEAFF. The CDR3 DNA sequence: TGCGCCAGCAGGATTTCACAAATGAACACTGAAGCTTTCTTT.